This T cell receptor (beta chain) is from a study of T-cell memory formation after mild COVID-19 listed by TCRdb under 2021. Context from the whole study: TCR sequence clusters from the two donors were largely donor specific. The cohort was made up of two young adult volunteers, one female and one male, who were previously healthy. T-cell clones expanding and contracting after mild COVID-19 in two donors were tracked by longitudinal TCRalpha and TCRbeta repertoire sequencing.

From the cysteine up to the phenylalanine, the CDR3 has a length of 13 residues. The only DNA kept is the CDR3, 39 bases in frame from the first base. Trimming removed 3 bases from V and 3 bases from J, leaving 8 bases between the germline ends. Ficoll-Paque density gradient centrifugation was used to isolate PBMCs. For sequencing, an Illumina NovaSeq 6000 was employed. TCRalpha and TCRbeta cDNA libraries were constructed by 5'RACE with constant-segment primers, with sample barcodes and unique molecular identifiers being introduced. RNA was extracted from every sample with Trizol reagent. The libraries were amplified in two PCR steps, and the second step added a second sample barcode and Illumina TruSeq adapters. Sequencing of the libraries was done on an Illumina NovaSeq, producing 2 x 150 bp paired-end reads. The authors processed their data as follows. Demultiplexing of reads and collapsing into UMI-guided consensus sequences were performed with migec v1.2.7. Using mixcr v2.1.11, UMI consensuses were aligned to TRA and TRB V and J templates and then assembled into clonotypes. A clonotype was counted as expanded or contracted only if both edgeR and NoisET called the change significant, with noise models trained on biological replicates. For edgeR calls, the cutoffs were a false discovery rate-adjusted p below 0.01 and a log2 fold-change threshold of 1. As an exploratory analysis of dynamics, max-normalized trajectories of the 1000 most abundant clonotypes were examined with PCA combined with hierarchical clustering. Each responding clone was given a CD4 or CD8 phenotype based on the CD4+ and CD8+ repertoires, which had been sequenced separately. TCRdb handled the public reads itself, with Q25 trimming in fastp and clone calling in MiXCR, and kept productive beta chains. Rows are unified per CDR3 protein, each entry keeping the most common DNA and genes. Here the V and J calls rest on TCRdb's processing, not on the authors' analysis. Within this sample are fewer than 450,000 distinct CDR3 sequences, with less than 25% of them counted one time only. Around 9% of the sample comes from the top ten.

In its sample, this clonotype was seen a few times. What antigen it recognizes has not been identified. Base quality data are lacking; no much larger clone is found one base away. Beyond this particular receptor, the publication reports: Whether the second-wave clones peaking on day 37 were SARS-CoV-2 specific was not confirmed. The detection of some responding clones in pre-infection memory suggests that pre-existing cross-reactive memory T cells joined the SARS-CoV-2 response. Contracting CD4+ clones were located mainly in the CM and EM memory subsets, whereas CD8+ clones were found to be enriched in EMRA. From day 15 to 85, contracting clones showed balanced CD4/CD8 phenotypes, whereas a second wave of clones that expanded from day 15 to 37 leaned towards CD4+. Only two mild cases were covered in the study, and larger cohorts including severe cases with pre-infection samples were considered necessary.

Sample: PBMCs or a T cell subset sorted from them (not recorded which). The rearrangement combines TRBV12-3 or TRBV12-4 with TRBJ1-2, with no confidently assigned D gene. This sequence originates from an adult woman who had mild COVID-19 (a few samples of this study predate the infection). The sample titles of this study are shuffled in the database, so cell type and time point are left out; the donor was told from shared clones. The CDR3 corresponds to CASSFGSHYGYTF. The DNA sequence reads TGTGCCAGCAGTTTCGGGTCCCACTATGGCTACACCTTC.